These 15 T cell receptor beta chains share one sample of origin, sequenced in a study of identical twins. TCRdb re-called the 5' RACE reads through MiXCR, storing one row per CDR3 protein. This sample has approximately 690,000 distinct CDR3 sequences, with 6.1% found just once. Sequenced: naive T cells sorted from blood. The receptors come from a man aged 18 to 35 in good health.

CDR3 region: CATSDLGLAGVGEQFF. The CDR3 DNA reads as TGTGCCACCAGTGATTTGGGACTAGCGGGAGTGGGTGAGCAGTTCTTC. J is TRBJ2-1 and V is TRBV24-1, with 13 bases identical to TRBD2. V was pared by 0 bases and J by 9 bases, with 4 bases of the junction left unmatched. Germline CDR1 reads KGHDR; CDR2 reads SFDVKD. This CDR3 has 16 residues.

This clonotype occurred many times. This CDR3 is CASRSTSGRYYEQYV. The CDR3 DNA reads TGTGCCAGCAGATCGACTAGCGGGAGGTACTACGAGCAGTACGTC. The chain recombines TRBV7-2 with TRBJ2-7; 13 nucleotides align to TRBD2. Germline CDR1 reads SGHTA; CDR2 reads FQGNSA. This CDR3 is built from 15 residues. V dropped 6 bases and J dropped 3; count of bases not matched to a gene: 5.

The chain carries TRBV3-1 and TRBJ2-5; 8 bases are shared with TRBD1. There are 15 residues in the CDR3. Trimming cost V 5 bases and J 2 bases; bases outside gene matches: 7. CDR1 and CDR2 (germline): LGHDT, YNNKEL (reference sequence). CDR3 sequence (DNA): TGTGCCAGCAGCTGGCAGGGGGCCTTACAAGAGACCCAGTACTTC. Amino acids: CASSWQGALQETQYF.

Many counts were recorded for this clonotype. The gene calls are TRBV29-1 and TRBJ2-5; D possibly uses TRBD1 or TRBD2 (5 bases each). This CDR3 is built from 14 residues. Germline loops: CDR1 SQVTM, CDR2 ANQGSEA. Trimming took 3 bases from V and 5 from J, leaving 16 bases between them. CDR3 region: CSVDGRGVGETQYF. Here the CDR3 DNA reads TGCAGCGTTGACGGCCGAGGGGTGGGGGAGACCCAGTACTTC.

CDR3 nucleotide sequence: TGTGCCAGCAGTTACTCGAACAGTCAAGAGACCCAGTACTTC. Its protein is CASSYSNSQETQYF. The genes are TRBV6-5 and TRBJ2-5; D uncertain. Germline CDR1 is MNHEY and CDR2 is SVGAGI. Between the trimmed V and J ends, which lost 0 bases and 2 bases, there was a span of 7 bases. This CDR3 spans 14 amino acids.

The chain combines TRBV30 with TRBJ2-1; no definite D call. The germline V gene has CDR1 GTSNPN and CDR2 SVGIG (reference sequence). The CDR3 has 11 residues. V shed 5 bases and J shed 6 bases, with 8 bases lying between them. Here the CDR3 reads CAWAQGNEQFF. The CDR3 nucleotides are TGTGCCTGGGCCCAAGGCAATGAGCAGTTCTTC.

V is TRBV12-3 or TRBV12-4 and J is TRBJ2-2, with TRBD2 identical over 15 bases. The CDR3 length is 18 residues. The J segment lost 4 bases and the V segment lost 5 bases, leaving 8 bases of the junction unmatched. The CDR3: CASSNGLAGGPLTGELFF. The DNA for the CDR3 is TGTGCCAGCAGTAATGGACTAGCGGGAGGGCCCCTCACCGGGGAGCTGTTTTTT.

J is TRBJ2-5 and V is TRBV4-1; D is undetermined. This CDR3 has 15 amino acids. Deletions cut 1 base from V and 9 bases from J, with 18 bases between. CDR1 and CDR2 (germline): MGHRA, YSYEKL. The CDR3: CASSQVVVPVVAQYF. CDR3 DNA: TGCGCCAGCAGCCAAGTAGTGGTCCCCGTGGTGGCCCAGTACTTC.

This sequence joins TRBV5-1 and TRBJ2-1; the D is unclear. This CDR3 spans 14 amino acids. Germline V CDR1 and CDR2: SGHRS, YFSETQ. Trimming removed 2 bases from V and 8 bases from J, with 14 bases in between. CDR3: CASSFLSFSYEQFF. In DNA, the CDR3 is TGCGCCAGCAGCTTCCTAAGTTTTTCGTATGAGCAGTTCTTC.

This clonotype has a count of ten or more. The rearrangement links TRBV7-7 to TRBJ2-5, with 13 nucleotides matching TRBD2. Germline V gives CDR1 SSHAT, CDR2 FNYEAQ (reference sequence). V was clipped by 4 bases and J by 4 bases; unmatched bases: 3. The CDR3 loop spans 15 amino acids. The CDR3 loop is CASSSGLAGVETQYF. CDR3 DNA: TGTGCCAGCAGCTCCGGACTAGCGGGAGTAGAGACCCAGTACTTC.

The chain is built from TRBV12-3 or TRBV12-4 and TRBJ1-6; D uncertain. The CDR3 contains 13 residues. V was pared by 7 bases and J by 6 bases, with 10 bases between. The CDR3 DNA follows: TGTGCCAGCAAGATGGGAGGTAATTCACCCCTCCACTTT. Its translation: CASKMGGNSPLHF.

This clonotype has more than one count but fewer than ten. The chain couples TRBV10-3 to TRBJ2-7; tentative D call: TRBD1 (6 bases). The ends were cut back, 2 bases at V and 6 bases at J, with 17 bases in the middle. CDR1 is ENHRY and CDR2 is SYGVKD in the germline V gene. The CDR3 has 15 amino acids. CDR3 protein: CAISEPPGRGFEQYF. The CDR3 DNA sequence: TGTGCCATCAGTGAGCCCCCGGGCAGGGGTTTCGAGCAGTACTTC.

The V gene is TRBV5-1, the J gene TRBJ2-1; 8 bases agree with TRBD1. There are 14 residues in the CDR3. Germline CDR1 is SGHRS and CDR2 is YFSETQ. Trimming removed 2 bases from V and 6 bases from J; junction bases left unmatched: 4. In DNA, the CDR3 is TGCGCCAGCAGCTTACCTACAGGGGGCAATGAGCAGTTCTTC. Its protein product is CASSLPTGGNEQFF. The variable domain in full, with the rest retrieved from reference TRBV5-1 and TRBJ2-1, is KAGVTQTPRYLIKTRGQQVTLSCSPISGHRSVSWYQQTPGQGLQFLFEYFSETQRNKGNFPGRFSGRQFSNSRSEMNVSTLELGDSALYLCASSLPTGGNEQFFGPGTRLTVL.

The sample holds many counts of this clonotype. This chain joins TRBV10-3 and TRBJ2-5; D might be TRBD2 (6 bases). CDR1 and CDR2 from the germline V gene are ENHRY and SYGVKD. The V end was cut by 2 bases, the J end by 5 bases, with 12 bases between. The CDR3 is made up of 14 amino acids. DNA of the CDR3: TGTGCCATCAGTGAGACGGGAGTGGGGGAGACCCAGTACTTC. This gives the protein CAISETGVGETQYF.

This clonotype was picked up many times. The chain recombines TRBV10-3 with TRBJ2-3, with D perhaps matching TRBD2 (5 bases). The CDR3 is 14 residues long. Trimming took off 3 bases at V and 7 bases at J, with 14 bases between the two ends. Looked up from germline, CDR1 is ENHRY and CDR2 is SYGVKD. The CDR3 loop is CAISESEADNTQYF. The CDR3 coding sequence is TGTGCCATCAGTGAATCGGAGGCAGATAATACGCAGTATTTT.